This T cell receptor (beta chain) was identified during a study of CD8 T cells in Susac syndrome. The RNA, about 0.5 to 1 ug, was put through reverse transcription using random hexamers. MiXCR, run by TCRdb on the immunoSEQ multiplex PCR reads, gives a single entry per CDR3 protein. The table lists more than 150,000 distinct CDR3 sequences, just under 97% of them singletons, with around 0.15% in the top ten. Whole-study findings and limits: The number of individuals included in the study's TCR sequencing and HLA analysis was acknowledged as relatively small.

About this clonotype: Its antigen is unidentified.

Germline CDR1 reads DFQATT; CDR2 reads SNEGSKA (reference sequence). V shed 5 bases and J shed 6 bases, with 28 bases lying between them. This CDR3 is built from 18 residues. The chain recombines TRBV20-1 with TRBJ2-2; no definite D call. This clonotype was sampled from a human donor with multiple sclerosis. The sequenced sample consisted of CD8+ T cells from PBMCs. CDR3: CSAPLVGSPAVVAGELFF. The CDR3 region has the DNA TGCAGTGCTCCTCTGGTCGGCAGTCCCGCGGTCGTCGCCGGGGAGCTGTTTTTT.